What follows describes a single T cell receptor (beta chain). With V trimmed by 8 bases and J by 1 base, 9 bases remained unmatched. The CDR3 is 15 residues long. Germline V gene sequence: CDR1 SNHLY, CDR2 FYNNEI. The PCR contained 60 Vbeta and 13 Jbeta primers. Clones were sequenced by immunoSEQ multiplex PCR, and TCRdb holds only the in-frame ones, with some missing. The sample lists about 220,000 clones, over 80% occurring once. This sample stems from a study of cytomegalovirus exposure and HLA in healthy donors. This rearrangement joins TRBV2 to TRBJ2-3, with 7 bases lining up with TRBD1. The sequence came from a boy aged 2 to 10 in good health and CMV-seronegative. Sequenced material: PBMCs. The CDR3 is CASPPGGRGTDTQYF. CDR3 sequence (DNA): TGTGCCAGCCCCCCAGGGGGTCGGGGCACAGATACGCAGTATTTT.